This is a list of T cell receptor beta chains from one sample in a study of OX40 agonist ivuxolimab in advanced cancers. Here immunoSEQ multiplex PCR was the method, and the copy in TCRdb shows in-frame clones only, minus some. Counted here are about 68,000 clones, over 80% occurring once; the ten biggest clones make up about 0.31%. The sequences come from CD4+ or CD8+ T cells sorted from blood, collected in a trial of the OX40 agonist ivuxolimab. These receptors were collected from an adult with an advanced solid tumor such as melanoma, head and neck, liver or kidney cancer. Each CDR3 is given with its conserved first and last residue. The D gene is left open where the match is weak. Clone size is stated in some rows and not others, as once, few, many or a class when expanded.

j_call | clone_size | d_call | v_call | cdr3_nt | cdr3_aa
TRBJ2-2 | NA | NA | TRBV6-6 | TGTGCCAGCAGCCAAGGGAACACCGGGGAGCTGTTTTTT | CASSQGNTGELFF
TRBJ1-3 | NA | NA | TRBV2 | TGTGCCAGCAGTGAGGAGCGAAACTCTGGAAACACCATATATTTT | CASSEERNSGNTIYF
TRBJ2-3 | NA | TRBD2 | TRBV6-1 | TGTGCCAGCAGTGGTCTTGCGGGAGGAGCTTTGGATACGCAGTATTTT | CASSGLAGGALDTQYF
TRBJ1-4 | once | NA | TRBV25-1 | TGTGCCAGCAGTGACCCTGGCCTTAATGAAAAACTGTTTTTT | CASSDPGLNEKLFF
TRBJ2-7 | NA | TRBD1 | TRBV6-5 | TGTGCCAGCAGTTACTCGCCAGACAGGGGCTACGAGCAGTACTTC | CASSYSPDRGYEQYF
TRBJ2-7 | NA | TRBD2 | TRBV10-1 | TGCGCCAGCAGTGAGAATACCCCGGGACTAGGCTACGAGCAGTACTTC | CASSENTPGLGYEQYF
TRBJ2-1 | NA | TRBD2 | TRBV9 | TGTGCCAGCAGCTTTAGAACTAGCGGGAGTTTCAATGAGCAGTTCTTC | CASSFRTSGSFNEQFF
TRBJ1-1 | NA | NA | TRBV6-1 | TGTGCCAGCAGTGTAACAGGGATTTACACTGAAGCTTTCTTT | CASSVTGIYTEAFF
TRBJ2-1 | few | TRBD1 | TRBV19 | TGTGCCAGTAGTATAGAGGCAGGGGGCTACAATGAGCAGTTCTTC | CASSIEAGGYNEQFF
TRBJ2-5 | NA | NA | TRBV29-1 | TGCAGCGTTTCCCTGGACCCAGAGACCCAGTACTTC | CSVSLDPETQYF
TRBJ1-5 | NA | NA | TRBV19 | TGTGCCAGTAGTATCTCAGGCCCCGGAGGGCCCCAGCATTTT | CASSISGPGGPQHF
TRBJ2-5 | NA | NA | TRBV19 | TGTGCCAGTAGGAACGTTGGGCAGCAAGAGACCCAGTACTTC | CASRNVGQQETQYF
TRBJ2-2 | NA | NA | TRBV9 | TGTGCCAGCAGCCCCCGAACCGCCGGGGAGCTGTTTTTT | CASSPRTAGELFF
TRBJ2-7 | NA | TRBD2 | TRBV5-1 | TGCGCCAGCAGCTTGTCGGCTAGCGGGGGGTACGAGCAGTACTTC | CASSLSASGGYEQYF
TRBJ1-5 | NA | NA | TRBV6-1 | TGTGCCACGGGCAGAAATCAGCCCCAGCATTTT | CATGRNQPQHF
TRBJ2-3 | NA | NA | TRBV5-8 | TGTGCCAGCATCACCCCGGGGTACACGCAGTATTTT | CASITPGYTQYF
TRBJ2-7 | once | TRBD1 | TRBV14 | TGTGCCAGCAGCCATAGGGACAGGGTTGTTCCGGTCGAGCAGTACTTC | CASSHRDRVVPVEQYF
TRBJ2-7 | NA | NA | TRBV6-1 | TGTGCCAGCAGTTACCAGGGGAAGCAGTACTTC | CASSYQGKQYF
TRBJ2-4 | NA | NA | TRBV23-1 | TGCGCCAGCAGTCAATCTAATGGGAGAATACCGGGACCCGAACTAGCCAAAAACATTCAGTACTTC | CASSQSNGRIPGPELAKNIQYF
TRBJ2-2 | NA | NA | TRBV5-4 | TGTGCCAGCGGGGGCTTAGTGGGAACGAACACCGGGGAGCTGTTTTTT | CASGGLVGTNTGELFF
TRBJ2-1 | NA | NA | TRBV4-1 | TGCGCCAGCAGCCAAGATTGGGTGTCCGTCTACAATGAGCAGTTCTTC | CASSQDWVSVYNEQFF
TRBJ2-1 | NA | TRBD2 | TRBV19 | TGTGCCAGTACTCTCAAACTAGCGTTCAATGAGCAGTTCTTC | CASTLKLAFNEQFF
TRBJ2-1 | NA | NA | TRBV14 | TGTGCCAGCAGCCAAGAACGGGTCAGTGAGCAGTTCTTC | CASSQERVSEQFF
TRBJ2-7 | NA | TRBD2 | TRBV19 | TGTGCCAGTAGTGGGGGCGGGAGGAGCTCCTACGAGCAGTACTTC | CASSGGGRSSYEQYF
TRBJ2-7 | NA | NA | TRBV19 | TGTGCCAGTAGTATGGGTGTGGTCAACGAGCAGTACTTC | CASSMGVVNEQYF
TRBJ2-1 | NA | TRBD2 | TRBV29-1 | TGCAGCGCCCGACTAGCGACCAACAATGAGCAGTTCTTC | CSARLATNNEQFF
TRBJ1-1 | NA | NA | TRBV19 | TGTGCCAGTAGTTGGGGAGGGGCGGACACTGAAGCTTTCTTT | CASSWGGADTEAFF
TRBJ2-3 | NA | NA | TRBV5-1 | TGCGCCAGCAGCATTAACAGCGTAATTGGCACAGATACGCAGTATTTT | CASSINSVIGTDTQYF
TRBJ2-1 | NA | TRBD2 | TRBV23-1 | TGCGCCAGCAGTCGTCCGCTTGGGACTAGCGGGAGGCCCCACAATGAGCAGTTCTTC | CASSRPLGTSGRPHNEQFF
TRBJ2-1 | NA | TRBD2 | TRBV5-5 | TGTGCCAGCAGCCCAGGGTGGGGAAAGGGACTAGCGGGAGGTGAGCAGTTCTTC | CASSPGWGKGLAGGEQFF
TRBJ1-1 | NA | TRBD1 | TRBV28 | TGTGCCAGCAGGTCACTTAACAGGGGTAGCACTGAAGCTTTCTTT | CASRSLNRGSTEAFF
TRBJ2-3 | NA | NA | TRBV29-1 | TGCAGCGTGAGGGACAATCTTCAACCTACAGATACGCAGTATTTT | CSVRDNLQPTDTQYF
TRBJ2-7 | NA | NA | TRBV6-1 | TGTGCCAGCAGGGGTCATAATTTAATCTACGAGCAGTACTTC | CASRGHNLIYEQYF
TRBJ2-3 | few | TRBD2 | TRBV19 | TGTGCCAGTAGAATTAGCGGGACTAGCACAGATACGCAGTATTTT | CASRISGTSTDTQYF
TRBJ2-7 | NA | TRBD1 | TRBV5-1 | TGCGCCAGCAGCGCGGGACATTTGGGACAGGGGGCCTACGAGCAGTACTTC | CASSAGHLGQGAYEQYF
TRBJ2-7 | once | TRBD1 | TRBV5-1 | TGCGCCAGCAGCTTGGGTGGGACAGGGCCCACCTACGAGCAGTACTTC | CASSLGGTGPTYEQYF
TRBJ2-7 | NA | TRBD2 | TRBV27 | TGTGCCAGCAGTTTACGGGAGGGCCTCGAGCAGTACTTC | CASSLREGLEQYF
TRBJ2-2 | NA | NA | TRBV5-1 | TGCGCCAGCAGCTTGAGGGGGAACACCGGGGAGCTGTTTTTT | CASSLRGNTGELFF
TRBJ2-7 | NA | NA | TRBV2 | TGTGCCAGCGGTCACCTCAGGGAACCCTACGAGCAGTACTTC | CASGHLREPYEQYF
TRBJ2-7 | NA | NA | TRBV6-5 | TGTGCCAGCAGTTCCCCGGGACTGCCCTACGAGCAGTACTTC | CASSSPGLPYEQYF
TRBJ2-7 | NA | TRBD2 | TRBV6-5 | TGTGCCAGCAGTTACTCTGCCAGCGGGAGGTTCAACGAGCAGTACTTC | CASSYSASGRFNEQYF
TRBJ2-1 | few | NA | TRBV2 | TGTGCCAGCAGTGAATATGAACTACCCCGGCCGCGAGAGCAGTTCTTC | CASSEYELPRPREQFF
TRBJ1-5 | once | TRBD1 | TRBV7-9 | TGTGCCAGCAGCCAAAATTCCGGGACAGGGGGCATTCAGCCCCAGCATTTT | CASSQNSGTGGIQPQHF
TRBJ1-5 | few | NA | TRBV5-5 | TGTGCCAGCAGCTTACAGGGAGATAAGCCCCAGCATTTT | CASSLQGDKPQHF
TRBJ2-3 | NA | TRBD2 | TRBV19 | TGTGCCAGTAGTATTAACGGGGGGGAGGCAGATACGCAGTATTTT | CASSINGGEADTQYF
TRBJ2-7 | NA | TRBD2 | TRBV19 | TGTGCCAGTAGTAAGGTAGCGGGAGACCTCATGCTCAGTTACGAGCAGTACTTC | CASSKVAGDLMLSYEQYF
TRBJ1-3 | NA | NA | TRBV6-6 | TGTGCCAGCAAAACTCCGGCCTCTGGAAACACCATATATTTT | CASKTPASGNTIYF
TRBJ2-7 | NA | NA | TRBV9 | TGTGCCAGCAGCGTAGGCGCCTACCTCGCCGAGCAGTACTTC | CASSVGAYLAEQYF
TRBJ2-1 | NA | TRBD1 | TRBV6-6 | TGTGCCAGCAGTTATATTCTGGGGACAGGGAACAATGAGCAGTTCTTC | CASSYILGTGNNEQFF
TRBJ1-5 | NA | NA | TRBV12-2 | TGTGCAAGTCGCCTGTCAAATCAGCCCCAGCATTTT | CASRLSNQPQHF
TRBJ1-5 | NA | TRBD1 | TRBV12-5 | TGTGCTAGTGGTCTAGGACAGGGAAATCAGCCCCAGCATTTT | CASGLGQGNQPQHF
TRBJ2-7 | NA | NA | TRBV5-1 | TGCGCCAGCAGCTTGGCCATTGGGGAGCAGTACTTC | CASSLAIGEQYF
TRBJ2-4 | NA | TRBD1 | TRBV20-1 | TGCAGTGCAACCCCAGGGGGCATTCAGTACTTC | CSATPGGIQYF
TRBJ1-4 | NA | TRBD1 | TRBV4-1 | TGCGCCAGCAGCGAGACCGAGGGGGCGCTTATAGAAAAACTGTTTTTT | CASSETEGALIEKLFF
TRBJ2-5 | NA | TRBD2 | TRBV10-2 | TGCGCCAGCAGTGTATCTTTTTCGAGGGAGGGCCGAGAGACCCAGTACTTC | CASSVSFSREGRETQYF
TRBJ2-7 | NA | NA | TRBV20-1 | TGCAGTGCCATACGTGGTATCGAGCAGTACTTC | CSAIRGIEQYF
TRBJ1-4 | NA | NA | TRBV28 | TGTGCCAGCAGCTTTTTTTCAGGGACTGAAAAACTGTTTTTT | CASSFFSGTEKLFF
TRBJ1-2 | NA | NA | TRBV7-8 | TGTGCCAGCAGCTTAGTTCCGCAGGCCTATGGCTACACCTTC | CASSLVPQAYGYTF
TRBJ2-2 | NA | TRBD2 | TRBV5-8 | TGTGCCAGCAGCGTAAGGACTAGCGGGTGGAAGAAAACGAACACCGGGGAGCTGTTTTTT | CASSVRTSGWKKTNTGELFF
TRBJ2-1 | NA | TRBD2 | TRBV19 | TGTGCCAGTACCAAAACGGGGACCGACCTTACTTGGGGGGGTGAGCAGTTCTTC | CASTKTGTDLTWGGEQFF